This T cell receptor (beta chain) was identified during a study of T cell changes during pregnancy in multiple sclerosis. Here immunoSEQ multiplex PCR was the method, and the copy in TCRdb shows in-frame clones only, minus some. The sample lists more than 80,000 clones, roughly nine tenths occurring once. After removal of 4 bases from V and 2 bases from J, the junction contained 6 bases not matched to a gene. This CDR3 has 14 amino acids. Germline V lookup: CDR1 SGHRS, CDR2 YFSETQ. Specimen: peripheral blood, collected before pregnancy. V usage is TRBV5-1 and J usage is TRBJ2-7; 7 bases match TRBD1. The receptor comes from a female donor with multiple sclerosis, enrolled in a pregnancy study. For the CDR3, the DNA is TGCGCCAGCAGCGTCCGGGACAGACCCTACGAGCAGTACTTC. This sequence encodes CASSVRDRPYEQYF.